These 24 T cell receptor beta chains share one sample of origin, sequenced in a study of OX40 agonist ivuxolimab in advanced cancers. Clones were read by immunoSEQ multiplex PCR, and TCRdb kept only the in-frame ones, dropping some. The data contain 50,000 to 60,000 clones, around 79% of them singletons. This material consisted of CD4+ or CD8+ T cells sorted from blood, taken in a trial of the OX40 agonist ivuxolimab. All receptors come from an adult with an advanced solid tumor such as melanoma, head and neck, liver or kidney cancer.

The chain couples TRBV5-1 to TRBJ2-2; D gene uncertain. V lost 1 base to trimming and J lost 2 bases, with 0 bases between them. The germline gives CDR1 SGHRS, CDR2 YFSETQ. The CDR3 contains 12 residues. Here the CDR3 DNA reads TGCGCCAGCAGCTTGAACACCGGGGAGCTGTTTTTT. Its translation is CASSLNTGELFF.

In nucleotides, the CDR3 is TGTGCCAGCAGCTTCGAGGGGGTAGATCAGCCCCAGCATTTT. Translated, it gives CASSFEGVDQPQHF. This chain uses TRBV7-9 with TRBJ1-5, with a weak D call TRBD1 (6 bases). Germline loops: CDR1 SEHNR, CDR2 FQNEAQ (reference sequence). CDR3 size: 14 residues. The V gene lost 3 bases and the J gene lost 5 bases, with 11 bases spanning the gap.

The chain uses TRBV19 and TRBJ1-1; D perhaps matches TRBD1 (6 bases). CDR3 length equals 11 residues. Germline assignment: CDR1 LNHDA and CDR2 SQIVND (reference sequence). V was shortened by 3 bases and J by 11 bases, with 10 bases between the two germline ends. The CDR3, as DNA: TGTGCCAGTAGTATGAACGGGGGCGCTTTCTTT. It encodes CASSMNGGAFF.

This clone has a handful of counts. J is TRBJ1-6 and V is TRBV7-9, with D perhaps TRBD1 (6 bases). CDR3 size: 17 residues. Germline CDR1 reads SEHNR; CDR2 reads FQNEAQ (reference sequence). The V end lost 5 bases, the J end lost 10 bases, and 24 bases lay between the germline ends. The CDR3: CASSPSAGATWQSPLHF. CDR3 nucleotide sequence: TGTGCCAGCAGCCCAAGTGCGGGGGCGACGTGGCAGTCACCCCTCCACTTT.

The chain recombines TRBV11-1 with TRBJ2-3; 10 nucleotides line up with TRBD2. The CDR3 is 16 amino acids. Per germline, CDR1 SGHAT and CDR2 FQDESV (reference sequence). V lost 5 bases to trimming and J lost 2 bases; unmatched junction nucleotides: 7. The CDR3 sequence: CASSLQLAGNTDTQYF. In DNA form, the CDR3 reads TGTGCCAGCAGCCTACAACTAGCGGGAAACACAGATACGCAGTATTTT.

This rearrangement joins TRBV29-1 to TRBJ2-3; TRBD2 aligns across 14 bases. With 7 bases clipped from V and 8 bases from J, the junction kept 2 bases outside the gene matches. In germline, CDR1 is SQVTM, CDR2 ANQGSEA. The CDR3 has 12 residues. The CDR3 is CSGGLAGATQYF. CDR3 sequence (DNA): TGCAGCGGGGGACTAGCGGGAGCTACGCAGTATTTT.

This chain connects TRBV6-6 to TRBJ2-5; no reliable D call. The CDR3 spans 13 residues. V lost 6 bases, J lost 4 bases, and 12 bases lay in between. Germline lookup yields CDR1 MNHNY and CDR2 SVGAGI (reference sequence). The CDR3 DNA follows: TGTGCCAGCAGCGTCGTCAGTGGAGAGACCCAGTACTTC. Translation gives CASSVVSGETQYF.

This chain connects TRBV19 to TRBJ1-5; D is ambiguous. This CDR3 spans 15 amino acids. Trimming took off 5 bases at V and 1 base at J, with 12 bases between the two ends. CDR1 and CDR2 from the germline V gene are LNHDA and SQIVND (reference sequence). The CDR3 protein is CASSLGSISNQPQHF. In DNA form, the CDR3 reads TGTGCCAGTAGTTTGGGGAGCATCAGCAATCAGCCCCAGCATTTT.

This clone has just a few counts. The rearrangement links TRBV28 to TRBJ1-2; D perhaps matches TRBD1 (6 bases). V lost 1 base and J 3 bases, leaving 21 bases between the germline ends. The length of the CDR3 is 18 residues. The germline V gene encodes CDR1 MDHEN and CDR2 SYDVKM. The CDR3 loop is CASSLSGTPLSEDYGYTF. The CDR3 DNA reads TGTGCCAGCAGTTTATCAGGGACACCTCTTTCGGAAGACTATGGCTACACCTTC.

This clone occurred once. The gene calls are TRBV6-5 and TRBJ2-5; 12 bases match TRBD1. CDR3 size: 15 residues. With 0 bases clipped from V and 11 bases from J, the junction kept 7 bases outside the gene matches. The germline V gene encodes CDR1 MNHEY and CDR2 SVGAGI. CDR3 protein: CASSYSRDRGLGQYF. The CDR3, as DNA: TGTGCCAGCAGTTACTCGAGGGACAGGGGGCTAGGACAGTACTTC.

This sequence joins TRBV7-3 and TRBJ1-1; 9 bases are shared with TRBD1. The CDR3 sequence is 13 residues long. The germline CDR1 and CDR2 sequences are SGHTA and FQGTGA. The trim removed 5 bases at V and 7 bases at J, leaving 5 bases unmatched. CDR3 nucleotides: TGTGCCAGCAGCCGGACAGGGGCCTATGAAGCTTTCTTT. Translated: CASSRTGAYEAFF.

V gene TRBV7-2 combines with J gene TRBJ2-7; D is unresolved. The CDR3 totals 13 residues. CDR1 is SGHTA and CDR2 is FQGNSA in the germline V gene. V lost 3 bases, J lost 0 bases, and 6 bases lay in between. CDR3 sequence (DNA): TGTGCCAGCAGCTTCGGGCCCTCCTACGAGCAGTACTTC. Translated: CASSFGPSYEQYF.

This clone was seen only once. The rearrangement uses TRBV5-1 and TRBJ2-5; D uncertain. CDR3 length equals 17 residues. The germline V and J ends were trimmed by 0 bases and 2 bases, with 17 bases remaining between them. Per germline, CDR1 SGHRS and CDR2 YFSETQ. CDR3: CASSLAPTGGGQETQYF. The DNA for the CDR3 is TGCGCCAGCAGCTTGGCCCCGACGGGTGGTGGGCAAGAGACCCAGTACTTC.

The V call is TRBV11-3, the J call TRBJ2-7, with D unclear. CDR3 size: 11 residues. The V and J ends lost 4 bases and 3 bases respectively, with 4 bases between them. Germline V gives CDR1 SGHNT, CDR2 YENEEA. For the CDR3, the DNA is TGTGCCAGCAGCTACGGCTACGAGCAGTACTTC. It yields the protein CASSYGYEQYF.

CDR3 sequence: CASSQPGRPGEEQYF. In DNA, the CDR3 is TGTGCCAGCAGTCAACCGGGACGCCCTGGGGAAGAGCAGTACTTC. The chain combines TRBV6-1 with TRBJ2-7; the D gene could be TRBD1 or TRBD2 (5 bases each). The germline V and J ends were trimmed by 5 bases and 7 bases, with 21 bases remaining between them. Germline lookup yields CDR1 MNHNS and CDR2 SASEGT. The CDR3 loop spans 15 amino acids.

This clone was observed once. V and J are TRBV5-6 and TRBJ2-1; D is possibly TRBD2 (6 bases). Germline V gene lookup returns CDR1 SGHDT and CDR2 YYEEEE. This CDR3 is 15 amino acids long. Trimming removed 4 bases at V and 2 bases at J, with 13 bases between. CDR3 in amino acids: CASSRDFATYNEQFF. The DNA for the CDR3 is TGTGCCAGCAGCCGGGACTTCGCGACCTACAATGAGCAGTTCTTC.

With regard to this clone: Other DNA sequences in this specimen translate into the identical CDR3. The CDR3 sequence is CASSLSSSTDTQYF. The CDR3 coding sequence is TGTGCCAGCAGTTTATCGTCTTCCACAGATACGCAGTATTTT. This sequence joins TRBV27 and TRBJ2-3; no reliable D call. Germline CDR1 reads MNHEY; CDR2 reads SMNVEV (reference sequence). The CDR3 runs 14 residues. V was clipped by 0 bases and J by 2 bases, with 6 bases between them.

V gene TRBV19 combines with J gene TRBJ2-1; 10 positions match TRBD2. J lost 9 bases, V lost 6 bases, and 17 bases had no gene match. This CDR3 is 17 amino acids long. Germline assignment: CDR1 LNHDA and CDR2 SQIVND (reference sequence). The CDR3 DNA reads TGTGCCAGTAGGTTAAGTAGCGGGAGGTATAACCCCAGTGAGCAGTTCTTC. This sequence encodes CASRLSSGRYNPSEQFF.

The V call is TRBV20-1, the J call TRBJ2-3; D gene uncertain. The CDR3 is 11 amino acids. V shed 2 bases and J shed 9 bases, with 9 bases lying between them. The germline gives CDR1 DFQATT, CDR2 SNEGSKA (reference sequence). The CDR3, as DNA: TGCAGTGCTAGATTAGCACCCACGCAGTATTTT. Its translation: CSARLAPTQYF.

This sequence joins TRBV4-2 and TRBJ2-7; TRBD1 aligns across 9 bases. V lost 8 bases, J lost 3 bases, and 5 bases stayed unmatched. CDR1 LGHNA and CDR2 YNFKEQ come from the germline V gene. The CDR3 extends over 13 amino acids. The CDR3 reads CASSRTGVYEQYF. As DNA, the CDR3 is TGTGCCAGCTCCCGGACAGGGGTCTACGAGCAGTACTTC.

This sequence joins TRBV30 and TRBJ1-2; no firm D call. Germline assignment: CDR1 GTSNPN and CDR2 SVGIG (reference sequence). The CDR3 consists of 14 residues. Trimming removed 0 bases from V and 2 bases from J, with 10 bases in between. This chain's CDR3 is CAWSVAQENYGYTF. The CDR3 DNA follows: TGTGCCTGGAGTGTAGCCCAGGAAAACTATGGCTACACCTTC.

This chain joins TRBV11-3 and TRBJ2-2, with a weak D call TRBD2 (6 bases). CDR1 and CDR2 (germline): SGHNT, YENEEA. The CDR3 covers 19 residues. The ends were cut back, 1 base at V and 3 bases at J, with 21 bases in the middle. The CDR3 region has the DNA TGTGCCAGCAGCTTAGGAAGAGGGGTCGGAGGGCGAGACACCGGGGAGCTGTTTTTT. Residues: CASSLGRGVGGRDTGELFF.

The J gene is TRBJ1-1, the V gene TRBV7-9; D uncertain. This CDR3 is 14 amino acids long. Per the germline V gene, CDR1 is SEHNR and CDR2 is FQNEAQ (reference sequence). V was pared by 7 bases and J by 0 bases, with 12 bases between. CDR3 nucleotide sequence: TGTGCCAGCACCCGCGGAACAGTGAACACTGAAGCTTTCTTT. Residues: CASTRGTVNTEAFF.

This clone was seen a few times. The chain employs TRBV19 and TRBJ2-3; the match to TRBD1 covers 7 bases. The germline V gene has CDR1 LNHDA and CDR2 SQIVND (reference sequence). The CDR3 has 14 amino acids. V was pared by 6 bases and J by 1 base, with 4 bases of the junction left unmatched. The CDR3 DNA sequence: TGTGCCAGTAGCCCAGACAGGGGCACAGATACGCAGTATTTT. Translating it yields CASSPDRGTDTQYF.